The present T cell receptor beta chain was sequenced within a study of T-cell memory formation after mild COVID-19. Each CDR3 protein is one row after TCRdb ran MiXCR on the 5' RACE reads. Counted here are roughly 410,000 distinct CDR3 sequences, more than 20% occurring once; the ten biggest clones make up around 8.8%. The length of the CDR3 is 18 residues. This clonotype was detected a few times. Sequenced: PBMCs or a T cell subset sorted from them (not recorded which). The TCR originated in an adult woman who had mild COVID-19 (a few samples of this study predate the infection). Cell type and time point are not known. The rearrangement joins TRBV3-2 to TRBJ2-3; the table gives TRBD2 as D, unverified against the DNA. TRBV3-2 represents a pseudogene. CDR3 loop: CASSQGLAGPFRQDTQYF. CDR3 bases: TGTGCCAGCAGCCAGGGACTAGCGGGACCCTTTCGTCAAGATACGCAGTATTTT.